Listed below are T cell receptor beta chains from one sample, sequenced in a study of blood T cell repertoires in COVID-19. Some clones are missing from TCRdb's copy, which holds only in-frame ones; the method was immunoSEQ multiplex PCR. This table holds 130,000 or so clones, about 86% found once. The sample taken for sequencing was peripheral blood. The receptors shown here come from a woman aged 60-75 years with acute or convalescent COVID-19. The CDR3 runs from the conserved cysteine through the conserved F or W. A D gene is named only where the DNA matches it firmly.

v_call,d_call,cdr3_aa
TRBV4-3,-,CASSHYLPGAGDEAFF
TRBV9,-,CASTIPGRGYTF
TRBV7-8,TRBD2,CASSSRLAGGPTDTQYF
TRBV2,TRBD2,CASSEASSGAFYEQYF
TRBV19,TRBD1,CASSATGRETQYF
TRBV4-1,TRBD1,CASSQDGGRGSETQYF
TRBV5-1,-,CASSWRTASTDTQYF
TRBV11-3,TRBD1,CASSPWTGAGTDTQYF
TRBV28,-,CASSPLLETQYF
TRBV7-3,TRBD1,CASSLRGTGNTEAFF
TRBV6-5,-,CASSSLLVSADTQYF
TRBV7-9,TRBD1,CASSLATGASGVFNYGYTF
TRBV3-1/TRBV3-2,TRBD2,CASSQDTSGGYEQYF
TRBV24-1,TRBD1,CATSADRGGYNEQFF
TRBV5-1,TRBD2,CASSVGLAVPTQYF
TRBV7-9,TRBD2,CASSQLAAYNEQFF
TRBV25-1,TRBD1,CASQGAWRNIQYF
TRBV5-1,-,CASSLVGSHGELFF
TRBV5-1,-,CASSLGSRREDSGNTIYF
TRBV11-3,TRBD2,CASSPIRTSGGKAQETQYF
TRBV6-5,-,CASKGGTQPQHF
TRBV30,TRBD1,CAWQRDRGETQYF